The source of this T cell receptor beta chain is a study of T cell repertoires in cytomegalovirus infection (dated 2019 in TCRdb). Looking at the study overall: Donor HLA type was relevant to the analysis, because carriage of CMV infection together with the matching HLA type was indicated by public TCR beta signatures.

The instrument given in TCRdb is Illumina HiSeq 1500. Through fastp at Q25 and MiXCR, TCRdb rebuilt clones from the public reads, retaining in-frame beta chains. Rows merge per CDR3 protein into single entries with the most common DNA and genes. Across this sample there are 200,000 to 250,000 distinct CDR3 sequences, with 20% to 25% seen only once. The leading ten clones occupy roughly 18% of the sample. This clonotype was observed at least ten times. Its specific antigen is unknown. It has no much larger one-base neighbor in the sample; base qualities were not kept. Broader findings and caveats from the paper: Carriers of CMV infection plus the relevant HLA type were discriminated by the cumulative frequency of public TCR beta family members in the study cohort and in an independent approximately 350-donor cohort. The ex vivo response was dominated by HLA-C-restricted CMV-specific TCR beta clonotypes, which also provided the single most frequent clonotype in two of eight donors.

For this chain, trimming is 5 bases at the V end and 7 bases at the J end, and the number of junction bases without a gene match is 9. For CDR1 and CDR2, the germline V gene (reference sequence) lists SGHNT and YYREEE. Counted from cysteine to phenylalanine, this CDR3 has 13 amino acids. The only DNA kept is the CDR3, 39 bases in frame from the first base. The chain employs TRBV5-4 and TRBJ2-7, with TRBD1 identical over 7 junction bases. The sequence came from a human donor in good health (CMV status not recorded). Some clones in this sample may be carry-over from other donors' samples. The sequencing sample was made of CD8+ T cells from PBMCs. This receptor has the CDR3 CASSSGQFGEQYF. The DNA sequence follows: TGTGCCAGCAGTTCGGGACAGTTTGGAGAGCAGTACTTC.